These 14 T cell receptor beta chains were sequenced from one sample in a study of CD8+ T cells in alopecia areata. TCR sequencing used cDNA made by reverse transcription of extracted RNA. Profiling relied on immunoSEQ multiplex PCR, and the TCRdb table lists in-frame clones only, not all of them. This table has 150,000 or so clones, about 60% appearing once. The sample taken for sequencing was CD4+ T cells sorted from blood. These receptors all stem from a human donor in good health.

Here the CDR3 reads CSAATKVLEFF. The CDR3 DNA sequence: TGCAGCGCTGCGACCAAGGTTTTGGAGTTCTTC. The rearrangement joins TRBV29-1 to TRBJ2-1; D is undetermined. CDR1 and CDR2 (germline): SQVTM, ANQGSEA. V lost 7 bases and J lost 14, with 18 bases in between. The CDR3 extends over 11 amino acids.

The chain employs TRBV28 and TRBJ1-2; D is possibly TRBD1 (5 bases). V was clipped by 10 bases and J by 3 bases, with 9 bases between them. Per the germline V gene, CDR1 is MDHEN and CDR2 is SYDVKM. This CDR3 contains 11 residues. The CDR3 DNA follows: TGTGCCACAGGGATGCACTATGGCTACACCTTC. Translated, it gives CATGMHYGYTF.

The chain joins TRBV9 to TRBJ2-7; a weak D match, TRBD1 (6 bases). Trimming left V 3 bases short and J 2 bases short, with 12 bases between. Germline-derived CDR1 and CDR2 are SGDLS and YYNGEE. The CDR3 length is 14 residues. CDR3 loop: CASSENDRPYEQYF. The CDR3, as DNA: TGTGCCAGCAGCGAGAATGACAGGCCCTACGAGCAGTACTTC.

This clone was counted a single time. Other DNA sequences in this sample translate to the same CDR3. The V gene is TRBV27, the J gene TRBJ2-3, with unresolved D. There are 12 residues in the CDR3. Per germline, CDR1 MNHEY and CDR2 SMNVEV (reference sequence). Trimming removed 3 bases from V and 4 bases from J, with 5 bases in between. The CDR3 nucleotides are TGTGCCAGCAGTTTTCGACCAGATACGCAGTATTTT. It is translated as CASSFRPDTQYF.

This clone was seen only a few times. The rearrangement links TRBV29-1 to TRBJ2-5, with a possible D match to TRBD2 (5 bases). CDR1 is SQVTM, CDR2 ANQGSEA, per germline. This CDR3 region has 12 residues. V gave up 8 bases and J gave up 5 bases, with 15 bases separating them. The CDR3, as DNA: TGCAGCTTCCGGGTAGGGAGCGAGACCCAGTACTTC. It codes for CSFRVGSETQYF.

This rearrangement joins TRBV29-1 to TRBJ2-2, with D perhaps TRBD1 (6 bases). Germline V gene data show CDR1 as SQVTM and CDR2 as ANQGSEA. The CDR3 is made up of 14 amino acids. V dropped 2 bases and J dropped 2 bases, with 9 bases sitting between them. The CDR3 nucleotides are TGCAGCGTTGAAAGGGGGAGCAACACCGGGGAGCTGTTTTTT. Amino acids: CSVERGSNTGELFF.

The J gene is TRBJ1-2, the V gene TRBV29-1; a weak D match, TRBD1 (5 bases). Trimming left V 1 base short and J 3 bases short, with 12 bases between. Germline V CDR1 and CDR2: SQVTM, ANQGSEA. The CDR3 extends over 14 amino acids. CDR3 in amino acids: CSVEGGLWDYGYTF. The DNA of the CDR3 is TGCAGCGTTGAAGGGGGCCTTTGGGACTATGGCTACACCTTC.

As concerns this clone: An end of the junction differs from the germline gene, which may be a read error. The rearrangement uses TRBV7-7 and TRBJ2-1; 10 nucleotides agree with TRBD2. This CDR3 spans 15 amino acids. From germline, CDR1 is SSHAT and CDR2 FNYEAQ (reference sequence). The CDR3: CASSTTSGPYNEQFF. Here the CDR3 DNA reads TGTGCTAGCAGCACGACTAGCGGGCCCTACAATGAGCAGTTCTTC.

This clone was observed a handful of times. This CDR3 reads CASTPGTGGSGIQYF. The CDR3, as DNA: TGTGCCAGTACTCCCGGGACAGGGGGCAGTGGGATTCAGTACTTC. This sequence joins TRBV19 and TRBJ2-4, with 12 nucleotides matching TRBD1. The V gene's germline CDR1 is LNHDA and CDR2 SQIVND (reference sequence). The length of the CDR3 is 15 residues. With 7 bases clipped from V and 10 bases from J, the junction kept 11 bases outside the gene matches.

V is TRBV7-2 and J is TRBJ2-5; D not resolved. V was cut by 1 base and J by 5 bases, with 14 bases left in between. The CDR3 has 15 amino acids. The germline V gene has CDR1 SGHTA and CDR2 FQGNSA. In nucleotides, the CDR3 is TGTGCCAGCAGCTTAGGGAGTGTCGGCTTGGAGACCCAGTACTTC. It specifies CASSLGSVGLETQYF. Drawing the rest from reference TRBV7-2 and TRBJ2-5, the complete variable domain is GAGVSQSPSNKVTEKGKDVELRCDPISGHTALYWYRQSLGQGLEFLIYFQGNSAPDKSGLPSDRFSAERTGGSVSTLTIQRTQQEDSAVYLCASSLGSVGLETQYFGPGTRLLVL.

The V and J genes are TRBV29-1 and TRBJ2-7; D ambiguous. Germline CDR1 is SQVTM and CDR2 is ANQGSEA. The CDR3 is 13 residues long. Between the trimmed V and J ends, which lost 5 bases and 5 bases, there was a span of 16 bases. CDR3 sequence (DNA): TGCAGCGTTAAAAGTCCCAACGGCGACGAGCAGTACTTC. This encodes CSVKSPNGDEQYF.

This clone was counted a few times. The chain is built from TRBV11-2 and TRBJ2-3; D possibly uses TRBD1 or TRBD2 (5 bases each). This CDR3 is built from 14 residues. The germline V gene encodes CDR1 SGHAT and CDR2 FQNNGV. V was shortened by 4 bases and J by 4 bases, with 12 bases between the two germline ends. CDR3 amino acids: CASSYRPGPDTQYF. CDR3 in DNA: TGTGCCAGCAGCTACCGACCGGGGCCAGATACGCAGTATTTT.

This clone was detected only once. The chain joins TRBV7-9 to TRBJ2-7, with TRBD2 identical over 8 bases. The CDR3 covers 16 residues. Germline V lookup: CDR1 SEHNR, CDR2 FQNEAQ (reference sequence). With V trimmed by 1 base and J by 7 bases, 12 bases remained unmatched. CDR3: CASSLVAGGRSLEQYF. CDR3 coding DNA: TGTGCCAGCAGCTTAGTAGCTGGCGGGAGGTCTCTTGAGCAGTACTTC.

About this clone itself: Being one base from a much bigger clone, this may be a read error. The same CDR3 also results from other DNA sequences found in this sample. The chain joins TRBV7-2 to TRBJ2-5; no firm D call. The germline V gene has CDR1 SGHTA and CDR2 FQGNSA. This CDR3 has 11 residues. V lost 3 bases, J lost 2 bases, and 1 base lay in between. Written as DNA, the CDR3 is TGTGCCAGCAGCTTGCAAGAGACCCAGTACTTC. Amino acid sequence: CASSLQETQYF.